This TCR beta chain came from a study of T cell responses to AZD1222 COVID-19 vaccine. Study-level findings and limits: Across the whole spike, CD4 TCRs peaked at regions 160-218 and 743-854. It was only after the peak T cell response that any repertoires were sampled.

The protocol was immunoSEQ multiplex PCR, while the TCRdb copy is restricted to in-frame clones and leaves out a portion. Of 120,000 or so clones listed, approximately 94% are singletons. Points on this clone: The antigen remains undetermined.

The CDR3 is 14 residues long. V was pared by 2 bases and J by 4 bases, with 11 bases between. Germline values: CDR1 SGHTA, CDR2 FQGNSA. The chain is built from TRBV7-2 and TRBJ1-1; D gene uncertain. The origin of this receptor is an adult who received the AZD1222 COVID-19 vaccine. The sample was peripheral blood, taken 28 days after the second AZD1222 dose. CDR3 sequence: CASSLNPWSTEAFF. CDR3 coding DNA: TGTGCCAGCAGCTTAAACCCGTGGAGCACTGAAGCTTTCTTT.